A selection of T cell receptor beta chains follows, all from one sample in a study of T cell responses to AZD1222 COVID-19 vaccine. The assay was immunoSEQ multiplex PCR, and TCRdb's table has in-frame clones only and misses some. The data show about 180,000 clones, 88% seen once. Sequenced here: peripheral blood, sampled on day 0 of AZD1222 vaccination. These receptors were obtained from an adult in good health. The CDR3 runs from the conserved cysteine through the conserved F or W. D genes are given only for firm matches. Rows may omit the clone size; those that give it use once, few, many or a size class.

TRBJ1-1 | 14 | - | TRBV6-6 | - | TGTGCCAGCAGCCTTGAGACACCGAACACTGAAGCTTTCTTT | CASSLETPNTEAFF
TRBJ2-3 | 15 | - | TRBV3-1/TRBV3-2 | - | TGTGCCAGCAGTCATAGATTGGGTAGCACAGATACGCAGTATTTT | CASSHRLGSTDTQYF
TRBJ1-2 | 14 | - | TRBV6-4 | TRBD1 | TGTGCCAGCAGTGACTCCGGGACAGGGAGCGGCTACACCTTC | CASSDSGTGSGYTF
TRBJ2-4 | 18 | - | TRBV6-1 | TRBD2 | TGTGCCAGCAGTGTAGATTTAAGTGTGGGGGGGTCGGAAAACATTCAGTACTTC | CASSVDLSVGGSENIQYF
TRBJ2-7 | 15 | - | TRBV5-4 | TRBD1 | TGTGCCAGCAGCCCTAACCGACAGGGCTCCCACGAGCAGTACTTC | CASSPNRQGSHEQYF
TRBJ1-3 | 16 | - | TRBV6-1 | - | TGTGCCAGCAGTGATTACTGGGGTTTGGCTGGAAACACCATATATTTT | CASSDYWGLAGNTIYF
TRBJ1-2 | 14 | - | TRBV19 | TRBD1 | TGTGCCAGTAGTATGAGACAGGGTAACTATGGCTACACCTTC | CASSMRQGNYGYTF
TRBJ2-2 | 13 | - | TRBV25-1 | - | TGTGCCAGCAGTGCATACGCCACCGGGGAGCTGTTTTTT | CASSAYATGELFF
TRBJ2-7 | 14 | - | TRBV9 | - | TGTGCCAGCAGCGTAGGTGTCAAAACCTACGAGCAGTACTTC | CASSVGVKTYEQYF
TRBJ2-7 | 13 | - | TRBV6-1 | - | TGTGCCAGCAGTGAAGGAGGCGGTTTGGGGCAGTACTTC | CASSEGGGLGQYF
TRBJ1-2 | 14 | - | TRBV5-5 | - | TGTGCCAGCAGCAATGAATCCCCTTACTATGGCTACACCTTC | CASSNESPYYGYTF
TRBJ1-1 | 14 | - | TRBV29-1 | - | TGCAGCGTTTGGAATACGGGGGGAAACACTGAAGCTTTCTTT | CSVWNTGGNTEAFF
TRBJ2-5 | 12 | few | TRBV12-3/TRBV12-4 | - | TGTGCCAGCAGTATCAGGGGAGAGACCCAGTACTTC | CASSIRGETQYF
TRBJ1-2 | 12 | - | TRBV2 | - | TGTGCCAGCAGTCAGGAGGGGCCTGGCTACACCTTC | CASSQEGPGYTF
TRBJ1-5 | 16 | - | TRBV12-5 | TRBD1 | TGTGCTAGTGGCCGAACAGGGGATAAGGAGGATCAGCCCCAGCATTTT | CASGRTGDKEDQPQHF
TRBJ2-7 | 12 | - | TRBV20-1 | - | TGCAGTGCTAGTCCCGGCGTCTACGAGCAGTACTTC | CSASPGVYEQYF
TRBJ2-7 | 14 | - | TRBV5-1 | - | TGCGCCAGCAGCAGTATGACACGTCCCTACGAGCAGTACTTC | CASSSMTRPYEQYF
TRBJ1-2 | 16 | - | TRBV6-1 | TRBD1 | TGTGCCAGCAGTGACGGGACAGCTAAACTTAACTATGGCTACACCTTC | CASSDGTAKLNYGYTF
TRBJ2-4 | 13 | - | TRBV7-8 | - | TGTGCCAGCAGCTTTCGGGGGGCTAACATTCAGTACTTC | CASSFRGANIQYF
TRBJ2-2 | 16 | - | TRBV9 | TRBD1 | TGTGCCAGCAGCGTAATGAGGGGGCAGAACACCGGGGAGCTGTTTTTT | CASSVMRGQNTGELFF
TRBJ2-5 | 11 | - | TRBV2 | - | TGTGCCAGCAGTGAACGTGAGACCCAGTACTTC | CASSERETQYF
TRBJ2-5 | 16 | - | TRBV27 | TRBD1 | TGTGCCAGCAGTTTATCGCGGACAGGGGGCAGGGAGACCCAGTACTTC | CASSLSRTGGRETQYF
TRBJ1-2 | 13 | - | TRBV6-5 | - | TGTGCCAGCACCGGGACTGATAACTATGGCTACACCTTC | CASTGTDNYGYTF
TRBJ1-2 | 11 | - | TRBV6-5 | - | TGTGCCAGCAGTCCCGGGGAGGGCTACACCTTC | CASSPGEGYTF
TRBJ2-7 | 14 | - | TRBV7-6 | TRBD1 | TGTGCCAGCAGCCCAGAACCAGGGGGCTACGAGCAGTACTTC | CASSPEPGGYEQYF
TRBJ1-1 | 11 | - | TRBV5-1 | - | TGCGCCAGCAGCTTGGGGCCTGAAGCTTTCTTT | CASSLGPEAFF
TRBJ1-1 | 14 | - | TRBV4-1 | - | TGCGCCAGCTCTGTGACACTTCTGAACACTGAAGCTTTCTTT | CASSVTLLNTEAFF
TRBJ1-2 | 14 | - | TRBV9 | - | TGTGCCAGCAGCCCCAGCTGGGCGCAGGGGGGCTACACCTTC | CASSPSWAQGGYTF
TRBJ2-1 | 15 | - | TRBV6-2/TRBV6-3 | TRBD2 | TGTGCCAGCAGTCCCCGGACTAGCGGGGGCGATGAGCAGTTCTTC | CASSPRTSGGDEQFF
TRBJ1-5 | 13 | - | TRBV30 | - | TGTGCCTGGAGACCCCCGGGGGCTCAGCCCCAGCATTTT | CAWRPPGAQPQHF
TRBJ1-4 | 14 | once | TRBV6-1 | - | TGTGCCAGCAGTGATGCCAGCGCGAATGAAAAACTGTTTTTT | CASSDASANEKLFF
TRBJ2-5 | 15 | once | TRBV6-1 | - | TGTGCCAGCAGTGAAGCGCTGTCAGGCCAAGAGACCCAGTACTTC | CASSEALSGQETQYF
TRBJ2-1 | 17 | - | TRBV2 | - | TGTGCCAGCAGTGAATTCTCGGGGCGGGGTTCCTACAATGAGCAGTTCTTC | CASSEFSGRGSYNEQFF
TRBJ1-2 | 13 | - | TRBV3-1/TRBV3-2 | - | TGTGCCAGCAGCCAAGGGACAGCCCATGGCTACACCTTC | CASSQGTAHGYTF
TRBJ1-1 | 13 | - | TRBV7-8 | - | TGTGCCAGCAGCTCGGCAGGGAGAACTGAAGCTTTCTTT | CASSSAGRTEAFF
TRBJ2-2 | 12 | - | TRBV24-1 | TRBD1 | TGTGCCACCAAAACAGGGGCCGGGGAGCTGTTTTTT | CATKTGAGELFF
TRBJ2-7 | 14 | few | TRBV2 | - | TGTGCCAGCACCCCGGGGAGTTTAGCCTACGAGCAGTACTTC | CASTPGSLAYEQYF
TRBJ2-4 | 16 | - | TRBV7-9 | - | TGTGCCAGCAGCCGGACCCAAGGGGTAGCCAAAAACATTCAGTACTTC | CASSRTQGVAKNIQYF
TRBJ2-6 | 15 | few | TRBV6-5 | TRBD2 | TGTGCCAGCAGCCGGGGGGGAGCTGGGGCCAACGTCCTGACTTTC | CASSRGGAGANVLTF
TRBJ1-3 | 15 | - | TRBV6-6 | - | TGTGCCAGCAGCCCCGGGTCTTCCTCTGGAAACACCATATATTTT | CASSPGSSSGNTIYF
TRBJ1-2 | 13 | - | TRBV5-1 | - | TGCGCCAGCAGCCCGGACAGTTTCTATGGCTACACCTTC | CASSPDSFYGYTF
TRBJ2-7 | 18 | - | TRBV6-2/TRBV6-3 | TRBD1 | TGTGCCAGCAGTTACTCCACCCGGACAGGGGGCTTTTCCTACGAGCAGTACTTC | CASSYSTRTGGFSYEQYF
TRBJ2-7 | 14 | - | TRBV6-5 | TRBD1 | TGTGCCAGCAGTACAGGGGCCCTAGGCTACGAGCAGTACTTC | CASSTGALGYEQYF
TRBJ2-2 | 13 | - | TRBV12-3/TRBV12-4 | - | TGTGCCAGCAGTCTGGGGGGAGGCGGGGAGCTGTTTTTT | CASSLGGGGELFF
TRBJ2-5 | 14 | once | TRBV27 | - | TGTGCCAGCAGCCCCCGGGACATCCAAGAGACCCAGTACTTC | CASSPRDIQETQYF
TRBJ1-1 | 15 | - | TRBV6-5 | - | TGTGCCAGCAGTTCAGGGGAGGCGAGGGACACTGAAGCTTTCTTT | CASSSGEARDTEAFF
TRBJ1-2 | 13 | - | TRBV28 | - | TGTGCCAGCAGTTTAGCGGAAGGCAACGGCTACACCTTC | CASSLAEGNGYTF
TRBJ1-3 | 15 | - | TRBV10-3 | TRBD1 | TGTGCCATCACTCCGGACAGGGGCTCTGGAAACACCATATATTTT | CAITPDRGSGNTIYF
TRBJ2-3 | 15 | - | TRBV7-8 | TRBD2 | TGTGCCAGCAGCCCCTCGGGGGGAGGAACAGATACGCAGTATTTT | CASSPSGGGTDTQYF
TRBJ1-1 | 14 | - | TRBV19 | TRBD1 | TGTGCCAGTAGTATTAGACAGGGGAACACTGAAGCTTTCTTT | CASSIRQGNTEAFF
TRBJ2-1 | 13 | once | TRBV5-1 | - | TGCGCCAGCAGCTTTTCGGATAACGGGAATCCGTTCTTC | CASSFSDNGNPFF
TRBJ1-5 | 13 | - | TRBV2 | - | TGTGCCAGCAGGGGACGAGGGAATCAGCCCCAGCATTTT | CASRGRGNQPQHF
TRBJ2-7 | 14 | - | TRBV6-5 | - | TGTGCCAGCAGTTCAACCGGGACCAGGAACGAGCAGTACTTC | CASSSTGTRNEQYF
TRBJ1-1 | 9 | - | TRBV28 | - | TGTGCCAGCGGACGTGAAGCTTTCTTT | CASGREAFF
TRBJ1-3 | 21 | once | TRBV6-7 | TRBD1 | TGTGCCAGCAACGACCCCCGCCCGGGACAGGTCTTTGGCTACGATGGAAACACCATATATTTT | CASNDPRPGQVFGYDGNTIYF
TRBJ2-1 | 15 | few | TRBV18 | - | TGTGCCAGCTCACCAACGGCAGGGAAAGACAATGAGCAGTTCTTC | CASSPTAGKDNEQFF